One and the same sample provided the 2 T cell receptor beta chains below, sequenced in a study of blood T cell repertoires in COVID-19. Method: immunoSEQ multiplex PCR; TCRdb's copy keeps in-frame clones and lacks some. Altogether about 190,000 clones are present, 88% being singletons, with the ten largest covering less than 5.5%. Sequences were obtained from peripheral blood. All receptors come from a human donor in a cohort sampled during active COVID-19.

CDR3 sequence reads: CASSLDRGLETQYF. Here the CDR3 DNA reads TGTGCCAGCAGTTTAGACAGGGGATTGGAGACCCAGTACTTC. The chain employs TRBV27 and TRBJ2-5, with 8 nucleotides matching TRBD1. The CDR3 totals 14 residues. Germline V gene data show CDR1 as MNHEY and CDR2 as SMNVEV (reference sequence). V was clipped by 2 bases and J by 5 bases; unmatched bases: 4.

The sample holds a few counts of this clone. The chain uses TRBV6-6 and TRBJ1-1; no reliable D call. Germline V gene lookup returns CDR1 MNHNY and CDR2 SVGAGI (reference sequence). CDR3 length: 12 residues. V was shortened by 6 bases and J by 0 bases, with 5 bases between the two germline ends. CDR3 amino acids: CASRSMNTEAFF. The CDR3 DNA sequence: TGTGCCAGCAGGAGCATGAACACTGAAGCTTTCTTT.